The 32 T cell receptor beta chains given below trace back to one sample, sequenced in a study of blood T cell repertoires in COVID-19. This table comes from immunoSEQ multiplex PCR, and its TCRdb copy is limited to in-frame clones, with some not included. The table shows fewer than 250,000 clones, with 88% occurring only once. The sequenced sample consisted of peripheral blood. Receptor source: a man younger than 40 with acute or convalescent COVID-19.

CDR3 DNA: TGTGCCAGCAGGCTCCCAGGGTCTTTGATTGGAGCTTTCTTT. It yields the protein CASRLPGSLIGAFF. The V and J genes are TRBV28 and TRBJ1-1, with TRBD1 as a possible D gene (5 bases). This CDR3 contains 14 residues. The V gene lost 6 bases and the J gene lost 10 bases, with 21 bases spanning the gap. Germline-derived CDR1 and CDR2 are MDHEN and SYDVKM.

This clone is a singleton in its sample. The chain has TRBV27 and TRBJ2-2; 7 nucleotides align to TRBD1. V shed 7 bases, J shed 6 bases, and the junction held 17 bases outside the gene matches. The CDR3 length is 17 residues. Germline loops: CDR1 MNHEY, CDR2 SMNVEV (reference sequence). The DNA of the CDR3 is TGTGCCAGCATATTTAGGGTGACAGGGACCGTGCCCGGGGAGCTGTTTTTT. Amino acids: CASIFRVTGTVPGELFF.

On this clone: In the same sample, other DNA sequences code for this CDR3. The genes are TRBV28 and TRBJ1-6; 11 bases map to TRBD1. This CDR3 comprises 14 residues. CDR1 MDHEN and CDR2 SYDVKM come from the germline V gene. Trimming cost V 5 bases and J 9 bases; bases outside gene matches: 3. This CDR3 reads CASSPGTGGSPLHF. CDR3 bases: TGTGCCAGCAGTCCGGGGACAGGGGGTTCACCCCTCCACTTT.

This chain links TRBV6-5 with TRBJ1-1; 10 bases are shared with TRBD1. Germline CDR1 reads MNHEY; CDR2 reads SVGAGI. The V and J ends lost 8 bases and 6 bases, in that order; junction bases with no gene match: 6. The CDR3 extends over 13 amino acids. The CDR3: CASGRDRGSEAFF. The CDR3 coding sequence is TGTGCCAGCGGCCGGGACAGGGGATCTGAAGCTTTCTTT.

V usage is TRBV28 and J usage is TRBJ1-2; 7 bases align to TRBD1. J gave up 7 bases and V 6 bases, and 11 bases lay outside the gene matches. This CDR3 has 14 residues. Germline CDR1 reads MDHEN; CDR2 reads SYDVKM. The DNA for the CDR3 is TGTGCCAGCAGCCTAAAAGGGGGCATCGGTGGCTACACCTTC. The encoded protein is CASSLKGGIGGYTF.

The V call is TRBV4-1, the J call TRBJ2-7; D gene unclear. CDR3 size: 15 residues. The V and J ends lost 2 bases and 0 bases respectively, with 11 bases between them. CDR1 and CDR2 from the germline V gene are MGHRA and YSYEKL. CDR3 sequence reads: CASSQPVRSSYEQYF. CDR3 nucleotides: TGCGCCAGCAGCCAACCGGTACGGAGCTCCTACGAGCAGTACTTC.

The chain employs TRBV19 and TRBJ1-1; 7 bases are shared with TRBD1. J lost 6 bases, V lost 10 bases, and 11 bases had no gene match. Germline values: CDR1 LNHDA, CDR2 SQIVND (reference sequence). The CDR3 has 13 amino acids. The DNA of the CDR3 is TGTGCCACCGCCAGGGGGAGAATCTCTGAAGCTTTCTTT. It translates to CATARGRISEAFF.

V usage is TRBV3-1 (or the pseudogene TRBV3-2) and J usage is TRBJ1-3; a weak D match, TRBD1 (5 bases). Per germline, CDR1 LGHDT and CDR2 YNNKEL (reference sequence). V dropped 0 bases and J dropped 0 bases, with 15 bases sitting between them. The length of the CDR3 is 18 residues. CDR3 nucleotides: TGTGCCAGCAGCCAAGAACCAGGAAGGGGCAGCTCTGGAAACACCATATATTTT. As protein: CASSQEPGRGSSGNTIYF.

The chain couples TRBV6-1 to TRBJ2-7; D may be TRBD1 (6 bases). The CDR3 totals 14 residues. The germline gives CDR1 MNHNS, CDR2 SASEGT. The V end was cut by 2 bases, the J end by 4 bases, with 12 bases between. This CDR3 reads CASSEQWGTYEQYF. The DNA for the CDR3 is TGTGCCAGCAGTGAACAATGGGGGACATACGAGCAGTACTTC.

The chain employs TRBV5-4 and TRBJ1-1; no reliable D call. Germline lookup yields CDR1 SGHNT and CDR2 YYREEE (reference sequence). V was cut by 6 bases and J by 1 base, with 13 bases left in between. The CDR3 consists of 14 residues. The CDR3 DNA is TGTGCCAGCAAACCTCCAGGTACGAACACTGAAGCTTTCTTT. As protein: CASKPPGTNTEAFF.

CDR3 region: CASSVNVGGPYEQYF. DNA for the CDR3: TGTGCCAGCAGCGTAAATGTGGGTGGGCCTTACGAGCAGTACTTC. The chain carries TRBV9 and TRBJ2-7; no clear D. The germline V gene encodes CDR1 SGDLS and CDR2 YYNGEE. CDR3 size: 15 residues. V was trimmed by 1 base and J by 4 bases, leaving 15 bases between them.

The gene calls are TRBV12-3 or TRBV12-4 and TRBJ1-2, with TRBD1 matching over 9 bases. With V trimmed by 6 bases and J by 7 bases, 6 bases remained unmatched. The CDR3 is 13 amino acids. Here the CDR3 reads CASSLGQGFGYTF. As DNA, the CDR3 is TGTGCCAGCAGCCTCGGACAGGGGTTTGGCTACACCTTC.

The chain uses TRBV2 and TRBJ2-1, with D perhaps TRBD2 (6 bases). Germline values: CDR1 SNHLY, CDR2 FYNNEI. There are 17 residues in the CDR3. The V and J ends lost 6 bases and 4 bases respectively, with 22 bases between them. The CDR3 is CASREDAWRDLYNEQFF. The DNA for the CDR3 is TGTGCCAGCAGAGAGGACGCTTGGCGGGATTTATACAATGAGCAGTTCTTC. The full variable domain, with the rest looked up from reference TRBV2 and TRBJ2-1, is EPEVTQTPSHQVTQMGQEVILRCVPISNHLYFYWYRQILGQKVEFLVSFYNNEISEKSEIFDDQFSVERPDGSNFTLKIRSTKLEDSAMYFCASREDAWRDLYNEQFFGPGTRLTVL.

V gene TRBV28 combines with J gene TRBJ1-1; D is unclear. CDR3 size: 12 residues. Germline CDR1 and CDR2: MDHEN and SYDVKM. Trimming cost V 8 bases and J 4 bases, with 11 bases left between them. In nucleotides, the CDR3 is TGTGCCAGCCAGGCGGGTGGCACTGAAGCTTTCTTT. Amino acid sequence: CASQAGGTEAFF.

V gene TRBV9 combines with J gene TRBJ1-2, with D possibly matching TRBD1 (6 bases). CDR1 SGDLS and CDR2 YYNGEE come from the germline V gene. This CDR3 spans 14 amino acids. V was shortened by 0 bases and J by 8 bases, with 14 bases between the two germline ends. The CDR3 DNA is TGTGCCAGCAGCGTAGCTTCAGGGGCTGGGGGCTACACCTTC. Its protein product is CASSVASGAGGYTF.

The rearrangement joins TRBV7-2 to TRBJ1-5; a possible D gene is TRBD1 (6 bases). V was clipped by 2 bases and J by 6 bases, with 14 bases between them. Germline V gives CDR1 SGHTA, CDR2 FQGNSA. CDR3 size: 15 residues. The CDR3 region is CASSLSGHQGQPQHF. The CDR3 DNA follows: TGTGCCAGCAGCTTATCGGGACACCAAGGTCAGCCCCAGCATTTT.

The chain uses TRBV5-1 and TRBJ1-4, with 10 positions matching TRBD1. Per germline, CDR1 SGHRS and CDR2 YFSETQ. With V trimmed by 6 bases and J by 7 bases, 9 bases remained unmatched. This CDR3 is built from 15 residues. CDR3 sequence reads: CASTILGTGAEKLFF. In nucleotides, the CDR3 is TGCGCCAGCACAATACTCGGGACAGGGGCTGAAAAACTGTTTTTT. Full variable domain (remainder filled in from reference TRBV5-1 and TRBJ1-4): KAGVTQTPRYLIKTRGQQVTLSCSPISGHRSVSWYQQTPGQGLQFLFEYFSETQRNKGNFPGRFSGRQFSNSRSEMNVSTLELGDSALYLCASTILGTGAEKLFFGSGTQLSVL.

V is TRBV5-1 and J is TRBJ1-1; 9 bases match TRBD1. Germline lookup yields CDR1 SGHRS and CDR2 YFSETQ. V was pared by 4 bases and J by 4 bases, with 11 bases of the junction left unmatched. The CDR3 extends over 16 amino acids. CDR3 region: CASSRDRGSTGTEAFF. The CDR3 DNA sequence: TGCGCCAGCAGCCGCGACAGGGGGTCCACCGGCACTGAAGCTTTCTTT.

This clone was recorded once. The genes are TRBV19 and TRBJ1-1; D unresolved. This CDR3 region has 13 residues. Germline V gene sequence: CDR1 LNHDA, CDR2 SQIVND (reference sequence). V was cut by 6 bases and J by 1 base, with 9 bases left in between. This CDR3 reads CASRPDWNTEAFF. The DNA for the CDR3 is TGTGCCAGTAGACCCGACTGGAACACTGAAGCTTTCTTT. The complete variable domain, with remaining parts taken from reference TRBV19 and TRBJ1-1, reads DGGITQSPKYLFRKEGQNVTLSCEQNLNHDAMYWYRQDPGQGLRLIYYSQIVNDFQKGDIAEGYSVSREKKESFPLTVTSAQKNPTAFYLCASRPDWNTEAFFGQGTRLTVV.

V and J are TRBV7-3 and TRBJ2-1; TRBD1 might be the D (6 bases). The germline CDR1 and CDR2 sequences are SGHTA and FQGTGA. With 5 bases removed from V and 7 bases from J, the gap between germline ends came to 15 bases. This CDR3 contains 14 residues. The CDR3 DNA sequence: TGTGCCAGCAGCCAACAGGGCAGGTTAAATGAGCAGTTCTTC. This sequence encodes CASSQQGRLNEQFF.

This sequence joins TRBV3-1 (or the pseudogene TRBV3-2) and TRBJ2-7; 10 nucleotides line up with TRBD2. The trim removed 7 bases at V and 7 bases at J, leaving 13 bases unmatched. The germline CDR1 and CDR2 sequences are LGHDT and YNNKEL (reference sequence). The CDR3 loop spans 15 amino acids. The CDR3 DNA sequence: TGTGCCAGCACCCTACGCGGAGCGGGGGGGAGGGAGCAGTACTTC. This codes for CASTLRGAGGREQYF.

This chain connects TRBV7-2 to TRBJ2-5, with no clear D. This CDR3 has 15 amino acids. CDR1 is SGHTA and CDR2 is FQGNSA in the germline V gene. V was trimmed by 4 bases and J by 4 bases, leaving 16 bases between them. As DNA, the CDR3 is TGTGCCAGCAGCTCGAGTCAGGCCAGTGTAGAGACCCAGTACTTC. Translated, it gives CASSSSQASVETQYF.

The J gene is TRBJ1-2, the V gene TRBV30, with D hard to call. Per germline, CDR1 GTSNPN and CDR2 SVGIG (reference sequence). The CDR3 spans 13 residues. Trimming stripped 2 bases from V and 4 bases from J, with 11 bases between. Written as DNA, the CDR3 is TGTGCCTGGAGTAACGGAGAGGGCTATGGCTACACCTTC. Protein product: CAWSNGEGYGYTF.

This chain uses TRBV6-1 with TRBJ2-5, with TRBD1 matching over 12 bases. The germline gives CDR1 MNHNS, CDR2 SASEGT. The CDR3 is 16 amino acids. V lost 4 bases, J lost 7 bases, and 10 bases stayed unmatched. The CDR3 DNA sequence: TGTGCCAGCAGTGTGCTGACGGGACAGGGGGCAGGGACCCAGTACTTC. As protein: CASSVLTGQGAGTQYF.

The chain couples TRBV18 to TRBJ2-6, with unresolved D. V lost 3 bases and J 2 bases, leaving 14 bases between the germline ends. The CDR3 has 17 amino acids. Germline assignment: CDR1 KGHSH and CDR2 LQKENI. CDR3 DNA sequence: TGTGCCAGCTCACCGCGGATACCGAGAGCTGGGGCCAACGTCCTGACTTTC. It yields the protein CASSPRIPRAGANVLTF.

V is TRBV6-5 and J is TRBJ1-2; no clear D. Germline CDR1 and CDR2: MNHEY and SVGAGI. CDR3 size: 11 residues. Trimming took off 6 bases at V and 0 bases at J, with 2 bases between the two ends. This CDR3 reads CASSTNYGYTF. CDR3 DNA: TGTGCCAGCAGCACTAACTATGGCTACACCTTC.

Here the CDR3 reads CASSGGLAGRGEQFF. The CDR3 nucleotides read TGTGCCAGCAGCGGGGGACTAGCGGGTAGGGGTGAGCAGTTCTTC. The chain employs TRBV7-8 and TRBJ2-1; 12 positions agree with TRBD2. Germline CDR1 is SGHVS and CDR2 is FQNEAQ. The CDR3 is 15 amino acids. With 5 bases clipped from V and 9 bases from J, the junction kept 8 bases outside the gene matches.

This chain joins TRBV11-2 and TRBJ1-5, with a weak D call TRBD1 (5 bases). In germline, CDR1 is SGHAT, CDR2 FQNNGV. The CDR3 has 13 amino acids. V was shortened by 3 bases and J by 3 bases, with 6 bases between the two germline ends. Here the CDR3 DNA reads TGTGCCAGCAGCTTCGGACACAATCAGCCCCAGCATTTT. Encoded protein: CASSFGHNQPQHF. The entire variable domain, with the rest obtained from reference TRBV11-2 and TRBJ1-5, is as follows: EAGVAQSPRYKIIEKRQSVAFWCNPISGHATLYWYQQILGQGPKLLIQFQNNGVVDDSQLPKDRFSAERLKGVDSTLKIQPAKLEDSAVYLCASSFGHNQPQHFGDGTRLSIL.

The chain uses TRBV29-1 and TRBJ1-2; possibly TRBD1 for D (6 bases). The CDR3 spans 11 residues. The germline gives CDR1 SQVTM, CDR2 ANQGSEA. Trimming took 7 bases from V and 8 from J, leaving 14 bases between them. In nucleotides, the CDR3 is TGCAGCGGAACCTTTGACAGGGGCTACACCTTC. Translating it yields CSGTFDRGYTF.

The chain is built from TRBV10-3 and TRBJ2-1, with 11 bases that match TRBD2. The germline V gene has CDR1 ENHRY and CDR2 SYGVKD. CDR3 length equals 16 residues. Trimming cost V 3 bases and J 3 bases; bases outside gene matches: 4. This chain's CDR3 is CAISDPTSGSYNEQFF. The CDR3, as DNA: TGTGCCATCAGTGACCCCACTAGCGGGAGCTACAATGAGCAGTTCTTC.

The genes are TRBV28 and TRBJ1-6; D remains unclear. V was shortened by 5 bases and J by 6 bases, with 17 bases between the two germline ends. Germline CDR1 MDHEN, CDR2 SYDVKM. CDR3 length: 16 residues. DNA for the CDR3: TGTGCCAGCAGTCCCCGCTGGAGCACCTCTAATTCACCCCTCCACTTT. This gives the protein CASSPRWSTSNSPLHF.

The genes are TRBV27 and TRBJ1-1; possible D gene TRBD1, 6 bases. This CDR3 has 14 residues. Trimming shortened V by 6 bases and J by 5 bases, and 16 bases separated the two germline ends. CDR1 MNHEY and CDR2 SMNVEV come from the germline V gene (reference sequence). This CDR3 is CASSRGHTVTEAFF. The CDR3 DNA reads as TGTGCCAGCAGCAGGGGACATACCGTTACTGAAGCTTTCTTT.